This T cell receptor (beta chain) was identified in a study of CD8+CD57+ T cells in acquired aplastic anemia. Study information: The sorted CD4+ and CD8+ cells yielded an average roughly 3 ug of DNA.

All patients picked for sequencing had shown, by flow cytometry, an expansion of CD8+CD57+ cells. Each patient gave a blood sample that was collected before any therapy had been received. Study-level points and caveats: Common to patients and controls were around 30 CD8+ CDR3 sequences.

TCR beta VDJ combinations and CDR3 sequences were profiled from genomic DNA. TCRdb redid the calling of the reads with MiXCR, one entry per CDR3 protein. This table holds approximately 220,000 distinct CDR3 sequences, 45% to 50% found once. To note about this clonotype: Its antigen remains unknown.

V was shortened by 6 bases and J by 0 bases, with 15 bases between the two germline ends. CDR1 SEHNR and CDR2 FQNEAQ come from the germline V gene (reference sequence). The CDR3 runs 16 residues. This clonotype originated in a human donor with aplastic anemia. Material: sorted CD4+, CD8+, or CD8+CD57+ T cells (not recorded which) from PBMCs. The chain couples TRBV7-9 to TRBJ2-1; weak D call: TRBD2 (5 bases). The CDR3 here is CASRYGSSSSYNEQFF. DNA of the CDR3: TGTGCCAGCAGATATGGGTCTAGCTCCTCCTACAATGAGCAGTTCTTC.